These 17 T cell receptor beta chains came from one sample sequenced in a study of blood T cells in healthy people across ages. A second about 6 to 11 cycle PCR used barcoded and J-beta primers. From the 5' RACE reads, TCRdb called clonotypes with MiXCR, one entry per CDR3 protein. The sample consists of more than 500,000 distinct CDR3 sequences, 27% of them appearing once. The sequencing sample was made of blood. These receptors all stem from a woman in her seventies in good health.

The chain carries TRBV6-5 and TRBJ2-3; D unresolved. V was cut by 6 bases and J by 2 bases, with 12 bases left in between. Germline V gene sequence: CDR1 MNHEY, CDR2 SVGAGI. CDR3 length: 14 amino acids. CDR3 coding DNA: TGTGCCAGCAGCCAAAGGACGGCCACAGATACGCAGTATTTT. It codes for CASSQRTATDTQYF.

The V gene is TRBV12-3 or TRBV12-4, the J gene TRBJ2-2; D may be TRBD2 (7 bases). Deletions cut 1 base from V and 4 bases from J, with 19 bases between. The CDR3 totals 18 residues. The CDR3 nucleotides are TGTGCCAGCAGTTTAGGAGAAGGGGGGGCGCGGATCACCGGGGAGCTGTTTTTT. Its translation: CASSLGEGGARITGELFF.

Only a few counts were recorded for this clonotype. The chain is built from TRBV4-2 and TRBJ2-1, with TRBD2 matching 8 bases. V dropped 1 base and J dropped 2; count of bases not matched to a gene: 1. The CDR3 contains 15 residues. The V gene's germline CDR1 is LGHNA and CDR2 YNFKEQ. The CDR3: CASSQAGGTYNEQFF. The CDR3 DNA reads as TGTGCCAGCAGCCAAGCGGGGGGGACCTACAATGAGCAGTTCTTC.

This clonotype was counted between two and nine times. This could be a read error, since a much larger clone is one nucleotide away. The gene calls are TRBV20-1 and TRBJ1-2; TRBD1 matches at 10 bases. This CDR3 comprises 14 residues. Germline V gene sequence: CDR1 DFQATT, CDR2 SNEGSKA (reference sequence). The chain's CDR3 is CSARRAGTGVGYAF. CDR3 DNA sequence: TGCAGTGCTAGACGCGCCGGGACAGGGGTTGGCTACGCCTTC.

This clonotype was seen a handful of times. This rearrangement joins TRBV10-3 to TRBJ2-5, with TRBD2 as a possible D gene (5 bases). Germline assignment: CDR1 ENHRY and CDR2 SYGVKD. V dropped 10 bases and J dropped 7 bases, with 19 bases sitting between them. This CDR3 is built from 13 residues. This CDR3 is CATRTSGLATQYF. Written as DNA, the CDR3 is TGTGCCACCCGGACCAGCGGTCTTGCGACCCAGTACTTC.

This sequence joins TRBV7-8 and TRBJ1-4, with a tentative D call TRBD1 (6 bases). The CDR3 totals 14 residues. The V gene lost 1 base and the J gene lost 7 bases, with 10 bases spanning the gap. Germline lookup yields CDR1 SGHVS and CDR2 FQNEAQ. The CDR3 DNA reads as TGTGCCAGCAGCTTAGTCAGGGGTGGTGAAAAACTGTTTTTT. Protein product: CASSLVRGGEKLFF.

This rearrangement joins TRBV2 to TRBJ2-3; TRBD1 is a possible D gene (5 bases). V dropped 8 bases and J dropped 10 bases, with 16 bases sitting between them. Germline V lookup: CDR1 SNHLY, CDR2 FYNNEI. The CDR3 is 12 amino acids. CDR3 in DNA: TGTGCCAGCTCCGGATGGTCAGGGTCGCAGTATTTT. It specifies CASSGWSGSQYF.

This clonotype was found a few times. This rearrangement joins TRBV7-2 to TRBJ2-5, with 15 positions matching TRBD2. V was pared by 4 bases and J by 5 bases, with 8 bases of the junction left unmatched. This CDR3 is built from 17 residues. Germline assignment: CDR1 SGHTA and CDR2 FQGNSA. As DNA, the CDR3 is TGTGCCAGCAGCTCTGGGACTAGCGGGGGGCGTGGGGAGACCCAGTACTTC. Amino acid sequence: CASSSGTSGGRGETQYF.

A remark on this clonotype: A much larger clone lies one base from this, so it may be a read error. The CDR3 sequence is CAISESSHRLAGIYNEQFF. CDR3 in DNA: TGTGCCATCAGTGAGTCATCCCATAGACTAGCGGGGATTTACAATGAGCAGTTCTTC. V and J are TRBV10-3 and TRBJ2-1; the match to TRBD2 covers 11 bases. The CDR3 extends over 19 amino acids. Germline-derived CDR1 and CDR2 are ENHRY and SYGVKD. The V gene end was trimmed by 0 bases and the J gene end by 4 bases; junction bases not matched to a gene: 11.

This clonotype came up a few times. The V and J genes are TRBV7-9 and TRBJ2-3; TRBD1 aligns across 9 bases. The ends lost 4 bases at V and 7 bases at J; junction bases unmatched: 6. This CDR3 comprises 14 residues. The germline V gene encodes CDR1 SEHNR and CDR2 FQNEAQ (reference sequence). CDR3 sequence reads: CASSSDRGVNTQYF. For the CDR3, the DNA is TGTGCCAGCAGCTCCGACAGGGGGGTCAATACGCAGTATTTT.

The gene calls are TRBV6-5 and TRBJ2-7; no clear D gene. Germline CDR1 MNHEY, CDR2 SVGAGI. This CDR3 comprises 14 residues. Trimming removed 2 bases at V and 0 bases at J, with 8 bases between. CDR3 nucleotide sequence: TGTGCCAGCAGTTACGCCTACAGCTCCTACGAGCAGTACTTC. The encoded protein is CASSYAYSSYEQYF.

J is TRBJ2-7 and V is TRBV12-3 or TRBV12-4; tentatively, D is TRBD1 (6 bases). V lost 6 bases and J lost 7, with 19 bases in between. The CDR3 is 14 residues long. CDR3 nucleotide sequence: TGTGCCAGCAGGACCGGGACCGAAGGGGGAGAGCAGTACTTC. This encodes CASRTGTEGGEQYF.

The chain has TRBV7-2 and TRBJ2-7, with D possibly being TRBD1 (5 bases). Trimming removed 5 bases at V and 0 bases at J, with 14 bases between. CDR3 size: 15 residues. Germline V gene data show CDR1 as SGHTA and CDR2 as FQGNSA. In DNA form, the CDR3 reads TGTGCCAGCAGCGCGCAGGGAACTCGCTCCTACGAGCAGTACTTC. Translation gives CASSAQGTRSYEQYF.

A few counts support this clonotype. The gene calls are TRBV12-3 or TRBV12-4 and TRBJ2-5; unclear D gene. The CDR3 runs to 14 residues. Trimming removed 6 bases at V and 3 bases at J, with 14 bases between. The CDR3, as DNA: TGTGCCAGCAGCCCGTTAAAGGGAAAAGAGACCCAGTACTTC. This sequence encodes CASSPLKGKETQYF.

The V and J genes are TRBV7-2 and TRBJ2-7; 7 bases agree with TRBD2. The CDR3 is 15 amino acids. Losses at the gene ends were 2 bases for V and 1 base for J; bases not matched to a gene: 5. Looked up from germline, CDR1 is SGHTA and CDR2 is FQGNSA. As DNA, the CDR3 is TGTGCCAGCAGCTTATGGGCGGGGGTGTCCTACGAGCAGTACTTC. As protein: CASSLWAGVSYEQYF.

This clonotype has a handful of counts. The V gene is TRBV7-3, the J gene TRBJ2-3, with unresolved D. The CDR3 has 14 residues. V was trimmed by 6 bases and J by 6 bases, leaving 16 bases between them. Germline V lookup: CDR1 SGHTA, CDR2 FQGTGA. The CDR3: CASSCSTGADTQYF. CDR3 sequence (DNA): TGTGCCAGCAGTTGCTCGACTGGCGCGGATACGCAGTATTTT.

This clonotype was detected a few times. The chain combines TRBV11-2 with TRBJ2-5; D is unresolved. This CDR3 spans 12 amino acids. The V and J ends lost 4 bases and 7 bases respectively, with 10 bases between them. CDR1 is SGHAT, CDR2 FQNNGV, per germline. The CDR3 nucleotides are TGTGCCAGCAGCTCGGGCCTTCGGACCCAGTACTTC. This codes for CASSSGLRTQYF.